Below are 8 T cell receptor beta chains sequenced from a single sample in a study of blood T cells in healthy people across ages. With a J-beta primer mix and a sample-barcoded 5' primer, a second PCR ran about 7 to 12 cycles. MiXCR, applied by TCRdb to the 5' RACE reads, yields one record per CDR3 protein. The sample includes roughly 800,000 distinct CDR3 sequences, roughly 50% seen only once; the top ten take about 42%. The source material was blood. The receptor set was obtained from an elderly man in good health.

In regard to this clonotype: At one end, the junction sequence differs from germline, possibly due to a read error. This chain links TRBV5-1 with TRBJ2-5; 9 bases agree with TRBD2. The CDR3 runs 15 residues. Germline loops: CDR1 SGHRS, CDR2 YFSETQ. This CDR3 is CASSLGLAGQEIQYF. In DNA, the CDR3 is TGCGCCAGCAGCTTGGGGCTAGCGGGACAAGAGATCCAGTACTTC.

A few counts support this clonotype. The rearrangement joins TRBV20-1 to TRBJ2-1; 10 positions agree with TRBD1. TRBJ2-7 explains the end of the DNA better; the J call may be wrong. The CDR3 has 13 amino acids. Germline V gene data show CDR1 as DFQATT and CDR2 as SNEGSKA (reference sequence). CDR3 amino acids: CSARTGGVDEQYF. In DNA, the CDR3 is TGCAGTGCTAGGACAGGGGGCGTGGATGAGCAGTACTTC.

This clonotype was counted a few times. Relative to the germline gene, one junction end is altered; a read error may explain this. V usage is TRBV29-1 and J usage is TRBJ1-2; D is ambiguous. The CDR3 sequence is 11 residues long. From germline, CDR1 is SQVTM and CDR2 ANQGSEA. In DNA, the CDR3 is TGCACCGTTAACGATAACTATGGCTACACCTTC. Its protein is CTVNDNYGYTF.

The rearrangement joins TRBV11-3 to TRBJ2-5; D is unresolved. With 4 bases removed from V and 7 bases from J, the gap between germline ends came to 13 bases. Germline lookup yields CDR1 SGHNT and CDR2 YENEEA. The CDR3 consists of 13 residues. The CDR3 region is CASSSQDRGTQYF. The CDR3 DNA sequence: TGTGCCAGCAGCTCGCAGGACCGCGGGACCCAGTACTTC.

The J gene is TRBJ2-5, the V gene TRBV6-6; TRBD1 aligns across 8 bases. The V and J ends lost 6 bases and 4 bases, in that order; junction bases with no gene match: 10. Germline values: CDR1 MNHNY, CDR2 SVGAGI (reference sequence). The CDR3 spans 15 residues. Here the CDR3 reads CASSPRGRTGETQYF. In nucleotides, the CDR3 is TGTGCCAGCAGCCCCAGGGGGCGAACGGGAGAGACCCAGTACTTC.

The chain has TRBV14 and TRBJ2-3, with D possibly being TRBD1 or TRBD2 (5 bases each). Trimming left V 4 bases short and J 2 bases short, with 10 bases between. Germline assignment: CDR1 SGHDN and CDR2 FVKESK. The CDR3 loop spans 14 amino acids. CDR3 coding DNA: TGTGCCAGCAGCCGGGGGACGGACACAGATACGCAGTATTTT. Translation: CASSRGTDTDTQYF.

This sequence joins TRBV29-1 and TRBJ1-1; D remains unclear. The V end was cut by 5 bases, the J end by 1 base, with 11 bases between. CDR3 length: 13 residues. In germline, CDR1 is SQVTM, CDR2 ANQGSEA. Here the CDR3 DNA reads TGCAGCGTTCGGCCGGACTCGAACACTGAAGCTTTCTTT. It is translated as CSVRPDSNTEAFF. The full variable domain, completed using reference TRBV29-1 and TRBJ1-1, is SAVISQKPSRDICQRGTSLTIQCQVDSQVTMMFWYRQQPGQSLTLIATANQGSEATYESGFVIDKFPISRPNLTFSTLTVSNMSPEDSSIYLCSVRPDSNTEAFFGQGTRLTVV.

The rearrangement joins TRBV7-9 to TRBJ2-3; the D is unclear. Germline CDR1 SEHNR, CDR2 FQNEAQ (reference sequence). The CDR3 has 16 residues. V lost 3 bases to trimming and J lost 3 bases, with 16 bases between them. The CDR3 here is CASSFGSTRRTDTQYF. DNA of the CDR3: TGTGCCAGCAGCTTCGGTAGTACGAGGCGTACAGATACGCAGTATTTT.